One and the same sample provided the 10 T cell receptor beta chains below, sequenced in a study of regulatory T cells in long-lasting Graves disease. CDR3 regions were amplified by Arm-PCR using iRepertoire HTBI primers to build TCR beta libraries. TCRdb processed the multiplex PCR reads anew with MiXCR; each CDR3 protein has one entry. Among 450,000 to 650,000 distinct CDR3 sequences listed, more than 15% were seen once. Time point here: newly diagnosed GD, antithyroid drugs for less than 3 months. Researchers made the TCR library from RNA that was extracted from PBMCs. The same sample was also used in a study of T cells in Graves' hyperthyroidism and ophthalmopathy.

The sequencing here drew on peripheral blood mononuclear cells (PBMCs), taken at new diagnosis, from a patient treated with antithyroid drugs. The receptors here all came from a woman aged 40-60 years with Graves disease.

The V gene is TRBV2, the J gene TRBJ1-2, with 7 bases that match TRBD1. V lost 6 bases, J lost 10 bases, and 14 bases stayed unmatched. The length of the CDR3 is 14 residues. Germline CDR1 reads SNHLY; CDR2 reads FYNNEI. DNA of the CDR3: TGTGCCAGCAGAAGGGACAGCCAAGAGATAAACTACACCTTC. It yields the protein CASRRDSQEINYTF. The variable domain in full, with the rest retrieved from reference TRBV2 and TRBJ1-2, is EPEVTQTPSHQVTQMGQEVILRCVPISNHLYFYWYRQILGQKVEFLVSFYNNEISEKSEIFDDQFSVERPDGSNFTLKIRSTKLEDSAMYFCASRRDSQEINYTFGSGTRLTVV.

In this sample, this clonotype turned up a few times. This CDR3 reads CSVDFTRTDTQYF. The CDR3 DNA follows: TGCAGCGTTGACTTCACTAGGACAGATACGCAGTATTTT. This sequence joins TRBV29-1 and TRBJ2-3, with a weak D call TRBD2 (5 bases). The germline CDR1 and CDR2 sequences are SQVTM and ANQGSEA. CDR3 length: 13 residues. V shed 3 bases and J shed 3 bases, with 10 bases lying between them.

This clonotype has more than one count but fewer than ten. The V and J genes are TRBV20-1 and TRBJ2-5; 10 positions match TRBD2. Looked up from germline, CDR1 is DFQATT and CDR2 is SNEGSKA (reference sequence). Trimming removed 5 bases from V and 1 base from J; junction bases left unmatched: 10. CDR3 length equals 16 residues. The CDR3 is CSAPPLAGVSQETQYF. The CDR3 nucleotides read TGCAGTGCTCCCCCCCTAGCGGGGGTTTCCCAAGAGACCCAGTACTTC.

The CDR3 DNA follows: TGTGCCAGCAGTGACTCTAGCGGGGGGGCCAATGAGCAGTTCTTC. It translates to CASSDSSGGANEQFF. This chain joins TRBV6-4 and TRBJ2-1; 11 bases fit TRBD2. V was clipped by 0 bases and J by 6 bases; unmatched bases: 1. The CDR3 covers 15 residues. Germline CDR1 is MRHNA and CDR2 is SNTAGT.

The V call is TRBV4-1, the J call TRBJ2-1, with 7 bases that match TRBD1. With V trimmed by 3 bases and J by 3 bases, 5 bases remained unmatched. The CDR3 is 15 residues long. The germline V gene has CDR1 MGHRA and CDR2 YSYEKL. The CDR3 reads CASSQTGLVYNEQFF. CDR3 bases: TGCGCCAGCAGCCAGACAGGGTTGGTCTACAATGAGCAGTTCTTC.

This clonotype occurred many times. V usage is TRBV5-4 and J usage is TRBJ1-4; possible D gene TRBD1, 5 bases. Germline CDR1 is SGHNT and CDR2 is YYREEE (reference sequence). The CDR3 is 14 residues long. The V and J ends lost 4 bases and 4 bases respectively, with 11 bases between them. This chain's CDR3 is CASSLDRNNEKLFF. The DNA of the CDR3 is TGTGCCAGCAGCCTCGACAGAAATAATGAAAAACTGTTTTTT.

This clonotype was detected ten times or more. In DNA, the CDR3 is TGCAGTGCTAGAGATCTTGCGTTGAACACTGAAGCTTTCTTT. This sequence encodes CSARDLALNTEAFF. The chain links TRBV20-1 to TRBJ1-1; D not resolved. Trimming took off 0 bases at V and 0 bases at J, with 8 bases between the two ends. The CDR3 covers 14 residues. Germline V lookup: CDR1 DFQATT, CDR2 SNEGSKA (reference sequence).

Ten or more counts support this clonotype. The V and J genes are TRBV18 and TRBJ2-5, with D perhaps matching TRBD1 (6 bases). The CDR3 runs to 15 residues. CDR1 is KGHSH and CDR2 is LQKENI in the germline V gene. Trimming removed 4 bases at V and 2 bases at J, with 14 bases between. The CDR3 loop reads CASSLVQDRQETQYF. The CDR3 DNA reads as TGTGCCAGCTCACTAGTTCAGGACAGACAAGAGACCCAGTACTTC.

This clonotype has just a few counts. DNA for the CDR3: TGTGCCAGCTCACCGGTTGAACTTACAGGGGGAAACACCATATATTTT. Translated, it gives CASSPVELTGGNTIYF. The chain joins TRBV18 to TRBJ1-3, with D perhaps matching TRBD1 (6 bases). Per the germline V gene, CDR1 is KGHSH and CDR2 is LQKENI. There are 16 residues in the CDR3. V was shortened by 3 bases and J by 4 bases, with 16 bases between the two germline ends.

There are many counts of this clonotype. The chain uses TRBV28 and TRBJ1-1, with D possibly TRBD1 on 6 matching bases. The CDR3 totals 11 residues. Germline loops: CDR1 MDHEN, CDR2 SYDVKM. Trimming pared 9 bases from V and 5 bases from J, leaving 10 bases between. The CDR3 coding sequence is TGTGCCAGTATAAGGGGGACTGAAGCTTTCTTT. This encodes CASIRGTEAFF.